The rows below give T cell receptor beta chains drawn from one sample of a study of PD-1 blockade in classical Hodgkin lymphoma. Some clones are missing from TCRdb's copy, which holds only in-frame ones; the method was immunoSEQ multiplex PCR. The sample records 40,000 to 45,000 clones, about 65% being singletons. This specimen consisted of peripheral blood mononuclear cells (PBMCs), obtained before the second cycle of nivolumab. These receptors were obtained from a human donor with classical Hodgkin lymphoma. CDR3s include the opening cysteine and the closing phenylalanine or tryptophan. Fields, in order: J gene, clone size, V gene, D gene, CDR3 protein, CDR3 DNA. D genes are given only for firm matches. Rows give clone size only sometimes, using once, few, many, or a class for an expanded clone.

TRBJ1-2 . TRBV7-8 . CASSPREGSRDYGYTF TGTGCCAGCAGTCCTAGGGAGGGTAGTAGGGACTATGGCTACACCTTC
TRBJ1-5 . TRBV20-1 TRBD1 CSARDQGAQHF TGCAGTGCTAGAGATCAGGGGGCCCAGCATTTT
TRBJ2-6 . TRBV30 . CAWRAWTSRISGANVLTF TGTGCCTGGAGGGCTTGGACATCGAGGATCTCTGGGGCCAACGTCCTGACTTTC
TRBJ1-2 once TRBV18 . CASSKTGRTGYTF TGTGCCAGCTCCAAAACGGGTCGTACTGGCTACACCTTC
TRBJ1-1 . TRBV5-5 . CASSRDGLNTEAFF TGTGCCAGCAGTAGGGACGGCCTGAACACTGAAGCTTTCTTT
TRBJ2-5 few TRBV7-6 . CASSARIQGSGETQYF TGTGCCAGCAGCGCGAGGATTCAGGGCTCCGGAGAGACCCAGTACTTC
TRBJ2-3 . TRBV6-4 . CASSDSIGADTQYF TGTGCCAGCAGTGACTCGATAGGGGCAGATACGCAGTATTTT
TRBJ2-7 few TRBV19 . CASRGTEKTYEQYF TGTGCCAGCCGGGGGACAGAAAAAACCTACGAGCAGTACTTC
TRBJ2-2 once TRBV7-3 TRBD2 CASSSGLAGVLGELFF TGTGCCAGCAGCTCCGGACTAGCGGGAGTTTTGGGGGAGCTGTTTTTT
TRBJ1-1 . TRBV6-5 . CASSYTGTDVRAFF TGTGCCAGCAGTTACACCGGGACCGATGTTCGAGCTTTCTTT
TRBJ2-1 . TRBV30 TRBD2 CACTSGPYNEQFF TGTGCCTGTACTAGCGGCCCCTACAATGAGCAGTTCTTC
TRBJ2-7 . TRBV19 . CASSQQLPLIYEQYF TGTGCCAGTAGTCAGCAGCTCCCTTTGATCTACGAGCAGTACTTC
TRBJ1-1 . TRBV5-1 . CASSLVGDIEAFF TGCGCCAGCAGCTTGGTTGGCGACATTGAAGCTTTCTTT
TRBJ1-2 once TRBV19 . CASSYGGDYGYTF TGTGCCAGTAGTTACGGGGGGGACTATGGCTACACCTTC
TRBJ2-3 once TRBV2 TRBD2 CASSVPSGGRDTQYF TGTGCCAGCAGCGTGCCTAGCGGGGGGCGGGATACGCAGTATTTT
TRBJ2-1 . TRBV27 TRBD1 CASTKGQAINEQFF TGTGCCAGCACCAAGGGACAGGCAATAAATGAGCAGTTCTTC
TRBJ1-1 . TRBV28 . CAVSSGAMNTEAFF TGTGCCGTCAGCTCAGGGGCTATGAACACTGAAGCTTTCTTT
TRBJ2-1 many TRBV2 . CASSEGIAVNEQFF TGTGCCAGCAGTGAAGGGATAGCGGTAAATGAGCAGTTCTTC
TRBJ1-1 few TRBV27 . CASSLSKARIKNTEAFF TGTGCCAGCAGTTTATCGAAAGCCCGCATCAAGAACACTGAAGCTTTCTTT
TRBJ2-7 . TRBV5-6 TRBD2 CASSPGLAGGVGRSYEQYF TGTGCCAGCAGCCCCGGACTAGCGGGAGGAGTGGGGAGGTCCTACGAGCAGTACTTC
TRBJ2-7 . TRBV5-1 . CASSLAPREQYF TGCGCCAGCAGCTTAGCACCCCGAGAGCAGTACTTC
TRBJ2-1 . TRBV7-3 . CASSFGTFPFGDNEQFF TGTGCCAGCAGCTTCGGCACCTTCCCCTTTGGCGACAATGAGCAGTTCTTC
TRBJ2-2 few TRBV6-4 TRBD1 CASSRTGGDTGELFF TGTGCCAGCAGCCGGACAGGGGGCGACACCGGGGAGCTGTTTTTT
TRBJ2-5 . TRBV27 . CASSSRRAVQETQYF TGTGCCAGCAGCTCCAGGCGGGCAGTCCAAGAGACCCAGTACTTC
TRBJ1-1 few TRBV6-5 . CASSYDSMNTEAFF TGTGCCAGCAGTTACGACAGCATGAACACTGAAGCTTTCTTT
TRBJ2-7 few TRBV5-4 . CASSWAGVDEQYF TGTGCCAGCAGCTGGGCAGGGGTCGACGAGCAGTACTTC
TRBJ1-1 . TRBV7-2 . CASGEGGAPNTEAFF TGTGCCAGCGGAGAAGGGGGGGCCCCGAACACTGAAGCTTTCTTT
TRBJ2-5 . TRBV5-4 . CASSLERRETQYF TGTGCCAGCAGCTTGGAACGAAGGGAGACCCAGTACTTC
TRBJ2-1 few TRBV28 . CASSLFRASYNEQFF TGTGCCAGCAGTTTGTTCCGGGCCTCCTACAATGAGCAGTTCTTC
TRBJ2-1 . TRBV14 . CASSQALYNEQFF TGTGCCAGCAGCCAAGCACTTTACAATGAGCAGTTCTTC
TRBJ2-3 . TRBV6-6 . CASSYGIGTDTQYF TGTGCCAGCAGCTATGGAATAGGGACAGATACGCAGTATTTT
TRBJ1-2 . TRBV6-5 . CASSYSRPNYGYTF TGTGCCAGCAGTTACTCTCGCCCTAACTATGGCTACACCTTC
TRBJ1-2 medium-sized TRBV27 TRBD1 CASSPLTGRGYTF TGTGCCAGCAGCCCTTTGACAGGGCGAGGCTACACCTTC
TRBJ1-1 . TRBV5-6 TRBD1 CASSAGGEAEAFF TGTGCCAGCAGCGCAGGGGGTGAAGCTGAAGCTTTCTTT
TRBJ1-2 . TRBV27 TRBD1 CASSFQGAGYGYTF TGTGCCAGCAGTTTTCAGGGGGCGGGCTATGGCTACACCTTC
TRBJ2-7 . TRBV18 TRBD2 CASSEWGLVNYEQYF TGTGCCAGCTCAGAATGGGGACTAGTGAACTACGAGCAGTACTTC
TRBJ2-2 . TRBV7-2 . CASSLWVEDTGELFF TGTGCCAGCAGCTTATGGGTTGAGGACACCGGGGAGCTGTTTTTT
TRBJ1-5 . TRBV28 TRBD1 CASSIRQGLGGQPQHF TGTGCCAGCTCCATTAGACAGGGTTTGGGAGGTCAGCCCCAGCATTTT
TRBJ2-2 . TRBV29-1 . CSVVRTAGELFF TGCAGCGTAGTACGGACGGCAGGGGAGCTGTTTTTT
TRBJ1-1 . TRBV4-1 . CASSPSLLNTEAFF TGCGCCAGCAGCCCTTCACTTCTGAACACTGAAGCTTTCTTT
TRBJ2-7 . TRBV11-2 . CASSLAGNRREQYF TGTGCCAGCAGCTTAGCTGGGAACCGGCGCGAGCAGTACTTC
TRBJ1-4 . TRBV6-5 . CASSYQGEKLFF TGTGCCAGCAGTTACCAGGGGGAAAAACTGTTTTTT
TRBJ1-5 few TRBV6-1 . CAIDSWGNQPQHF TGTGCCATCGATTCCTGGGGCAATCAGCCCCAGCATTTT
TRBJ1-2 . TRBV6-5 . CASTREGLGNYGYTF TGTGCCAGCACGAGGGAGGGGCTGGGGAACTATGGCTACACCTTC
TRBJ2-7 . TRBV30 . CAWSLPLRTAVSYEQYF TGTGCCTGGAGTTTACCCTTAAGGACAGCCGTTTCCTACGAGCAGTACTTC
TRBJ2-3 . TRBV28 . CASILSGTRADTQYF TGTGCCAGCATCCTTAGCGGTACCCGGGCAGATACGCAGTATTTT
TRBJ2-1 . TRBV7-3 TRBD1 CASSSPGQGAEEQFF TGTGCCAGCAGCTCTCCGGGACAGGGGGCAGAAGAGCAGTTCTTC
TRBJ2-1 few TRBV7-9 TRBD1 CASSLRDRDYNEQFF TGTGCCAGCAGCTTAAGGGACAGGGATTACAATGAGCAGTTCTTC
TRBJ2-4 few TRBV30 TRBD1 CAWSVGTGLDIQYF TGTGCCTGGAGTGTAGGGACAGGGCTTGACATTCAGTACTTC
TRBJ2-1 . TRBV6-5 . CASIRTGRDSEQFF TGTGCCAGCATTCGGACAGGGAGGGATAGTGAGCAGTTCTTC
TRBJ2-7 . TRBV27 . CASKGRGAYEQYF TGTGCCAGCAAAGGCCGAGGAGCCTACGAGCAGTACTTC
TRBJ2-5 . TRBV11-2 TRBD1 CASAQGQGREQYF TGTGCCAGCGCCCAGGGACAGGGACGAGAGCAGTACTTC
TRBJ1-2 . TRBV6-5 TRBD1 CASSLGGGSGYTF TGTGCCAGCTCCCTGGGAGGGGGCTCTGGCTACACCTTC
TRBJ1-5 . TRBV23-1 . CASSHRNEQPQHF TGCGCCAGCAGTCATCGCAATGAACAGCCCCAGCATTTT
TRBJ2-3 . TRBV27 TRBD2 CASSTSGTSGRRGDTQYF TGTGCCAGCAGTACCTCCGGGACTAGCGGGAGGAGGGGAGATACGCAGTATTTT
TRBJ1-5 . TRBV23-1 . CASSQFTASPQPQHF TGCGCCAGCAGTCAATTCACTGCCAGCCCTCAGCCCCAGCATTTT
TRBJ2-7 . TRBV5-1 . CASSGSTYEQYF TGCGCCAGCAGCGGAAGCACCTACGAGCAGTACTTC
TRBJ2-1 . TRBV11-3 TRBD1 CASSYGTVYNEQFF TGTGCCAGCAGCTACGGGACAGTCTACAATGAGCAGTTCTTC
TRBJ1-1 . TRBV7-2 TRBD1 CASSLVSTGGAATEAFF TGTGCCAGCAGCTTAGTTAGTACAGGGGGTGCGGCAACTGAAGCTTTCTTT